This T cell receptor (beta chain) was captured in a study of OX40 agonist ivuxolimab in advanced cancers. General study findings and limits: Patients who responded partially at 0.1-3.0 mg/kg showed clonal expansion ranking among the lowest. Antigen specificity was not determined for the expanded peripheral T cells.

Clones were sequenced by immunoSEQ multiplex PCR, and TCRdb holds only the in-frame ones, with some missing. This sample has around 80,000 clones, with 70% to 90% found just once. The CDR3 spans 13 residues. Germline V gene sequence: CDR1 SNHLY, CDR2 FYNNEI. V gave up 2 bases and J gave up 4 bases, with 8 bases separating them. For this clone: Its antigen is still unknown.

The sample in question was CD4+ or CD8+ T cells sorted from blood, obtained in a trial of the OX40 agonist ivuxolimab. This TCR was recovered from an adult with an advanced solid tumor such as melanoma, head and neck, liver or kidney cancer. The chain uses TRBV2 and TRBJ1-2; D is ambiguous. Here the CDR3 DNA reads TGTGCCAGCAGTGAACAGCACCTCTATGGCTACACCTTC. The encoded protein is CASSEQHLYGYTF.